The TCR beta chain described here comes from a study of blood T cell repertoires in COVID-19. The CDR3 contains 14 residues. The V gene's germline CDR1 is MNHNY and CDR2 SVGAGI (reference sequence). The junction had 1 base not matched to a gene; V was cut back by 0 bases and J by 7 bases. Produced via immunoSEQ multiplex PCR; TCRdb's table is partial and in-frame only. Found here are some 87,000 clones, 85% to 95% of them singletons; the top ten hold nearly 6.5%. Material: peripheral blood. The clonotype comes from a woman in her fifties or sixties with active COVID-19. The chain carries TRBV6-6 and TRBJ1-4, with 8 bases that match TRBD1. CDR3 in amino acids: CASSYSGQGEKLFF. The CDR3 nucleotides are TGTGCCAGCAGTTACTCTGGACAGGGTGAAAAACTGTTTTTT.